This T cell receptor beta chain was identified in a study of blood T cell repertoires in COVID-19 (dated by TCRdb to 2020 to 2021). Broadly, across the study: The collaborator samples originated in the United States, Italy and Spain and spanned the acute and convalescent phases of COVID-19. The sample metadata nearly always contained a de-identified subject ID, COVID-19 status, age in years and sex. Subjects who had been exposed to COVID-19, were actively infected with it, or had recovered from it provided the deeply sampled blood TCRbeta repertoires that made up the dataset. The material from the prospective study consisted of cDNA or gDNA derived from T cells, B-cell-depleted T cells, or PBMCs. Where available, HLA class I and class II types were obtained from metadata supplied by the sample provider rather than from assay-based typing. The samples were drawn from the first 160 participants of the ongoing ImmuneRACE study and from some 1,300 subjects provided by 6 global collaborators. The repertoires were released in a freely available public database meant as a resource for research on the immune response to SARS-CoV-2.

The investigation overall reported the following: How much clinical and demographic metadata was included differed by source and by participant, and the metadata was provided uncurated.

One collaborating source in Seattle enrolled patients while the patients were actively infected and followed the patients over time throughout the course of disease. Whole blood was collected in K2EDTA tubes by collaborating institutions according to the institutions' own protocols. For TCRbeta analysis, collaborator samples were shipped as frozen whole blood, as isolated PBMCs, or as DNA extracted from either sample type. Turning to this clone: It lacks a known antigen. No base quality information exists; no much larger clone differs at one position.

Germline trimming: 0 bases from V, 0 bases from J; junction bases outside gene matches: 17. The cysteine opens and the phenylalanine closes a CDR3 of 21 amino acids. The CDR3 DNA has 63 bases and is translated from base 1. CDR1 and CDR2 (GTSNPN, SVGIG) derive from the germline V gene (reference sequence). The immunoSEQ Assay, a bias-controlled multiplex PCR, was used to amplify TCRbeta CDR3 regions from genomic DNA. In the source study's methods: Nucleated cell counts per sample were estimated from amplification of reference gene primers within the assay. To quantify the absolute abundance of each unique TCRbeta CDR3 rearrangement, sequence reads were collapsed and filtered. For each sample, productive Simpson clonality was calculated as the square root of Simpson's diversity index across productive rearrangements. Entries here come from immuneACCESS through TCRdb and include only in-frame sequences with V and J called. Some clones fail to appear in such tables; in the studies checked, an unresolved V gene covers under half of the shortfall, and the cause of the remainder is unknown. That table is the source of V, J and clone size, and D and trimming were worked out from the DNA. For this sample the table gives 200,000 to 300,000 clones, of which roughly four fifths were detected only once. 6.5% to 8.5% of the sample belongs to the ten largest clones.

The sequence is built from TRBV30 and TRBJ2-6, and TRBD2 matches 7 of the central bases. Sequencing was done on a sample of peripheral blood. This clonotype was sampled from an elderly woman with COVID-19, enrolled during active disease. The CDR3 has the sequence CAWSVTLGEGSLPSGANVLTF. DNA sequence: TGTGCCTGGAGTGTAACCTTGGGGGAGGGGTCTCTACCCTCTGGGGCCAACGTCCTGACTTTC.